These T cell receptor beta chains were read from a single sample in a study of OX40 agonist ivuxolimab in advanced cancers. The protocol was immunoSEQ multiplex PCR, while the TCRdb copy is restricted to in-frame clones and leaves out a portion. The top ten hold 3.5% to 4% of the sample, which has approximately 100,000 clones, approximately 86% seen once. Sequenced here: CD4+ or CD8+ T cells sorted from blood, sampled in a trial of the OX40 agonist ivuxolimab. The receptors come from an adult with an advanced solid tumor such as melanoma, head and neck, liver or kidney cancer. The CDR3 runs from the conserved cysteine through the conserved F or W. Each record gives: CDR3 length, clone size, J gene, V gene, D gene, CDR3 protein, CDR3 DNA. The D gene is left open where the match is weak. For some rows the clone size is stated as once, few or many, or as a class when expanded; others skip it.

CDR3 length: 13; clone size: .; J gene: TRBJ2-4; V gene: TRBV30; D gene: .; CDR3 protein: CAWSARTKNIQYF; CDR3 DNA: TGTGCCTGGAGTGCCCGGACCAAAAACATTCAGTACTTC
CDR3 length: 12; clone size: .; J gene: TRBJ2-7; V gene: TRBV6-5; D gene: .; CDR3 protein: CASGQEGYEQYF; CDR3 DNA: TGTGCCAGCGGACAGGAGGGGTACGAGCAGTACTTC
CDR3 length: 16; clone size: .; J gene: TRBJ2-3; V gene: TRBV7-2; D gene: .; CDR3 protein: CASSLAAVPGADTQYF; CDR3 DNA: TGTGCCAGCAGCTTAGCGGCAGTTCCTGGGGCAGATACGCAGTATTTT
CDR3 length: 15; clone size: .; J gene: TRBJ2-7; V gene: TRBV7-9; D gene: .; CDR3 protein: CASSRNQGIGYEQYF; CDR3 DNA: TGTGCCAGCAGCCGAAATCAGGGCATCGGGTACGAGCAGTACTTC
CDR3 length: 16; clone size: .; J gene: TRBJ2-2; V gene: TRBV28; D gene: TRBD2; CDR3 protein: CASSPSGLAGTGELFF; CDR3 DNA: TGTGCCAGCAGCCCCTCGGGACTAGCCGGTACCGGGGAGCTGTTTTTT
CDR3 length: 14; clone size: .; J gene: TRBJ2-1; V gene: TRBV7-2; D gene: .; CDR3 protein: CASSLYSGTNEQFF; CDR3 DNA: TGTGCCAGCAGCTTATATAGCGGAACCAATGAGCAGTTCTTC
CDR3 length: 15; clone size: once; J gene: TRBJ2-7; V gene: TRBV7-9; D gene: TRBD1; CDR3 protein: CASSPQTGRSYEQYF; CDR3 DNA: TGTGCCAGCAGCCCTCAGACAGGGCGTTCCTACGAGCAGTACTTC
CDR3 length: 14; clone size: .; J gene: TRBJ1-1; V gene: TRBV19; D gene: TRBD1; CDR3 protein: CASTRDRRWTEAFF; CDR3 DNA: TGTGCCAGTACCCGGGACAGAAGGTGGACTGAAGCTTTCTTT
CDR3 length: 16; clone size: .; J gene: TRBJ2-5; V gene: TRBV19; D gene: .; CDR3 protein: CASSIRADPLQETQYF; CDR3 DNA: TGTGCCAGTAGTATAAGGGCGGACCCACTCCAAGAGACCCAGTACTTC
CDR3 length: 13; clone size: .; J gene: TRBJ1-4; V gene: TRBV18; D gene: .; CDR3 protein: CASSNTRDEKLFF; CDR3 DNA: TGTGCCAGCTCGAACACCAGGGATGAAAAACTGTTTTTT
CDR3 length: 14; clone size: .; J gene: TRBJ2-7; V gene: TRBV28; D gene: .; CDR3 protein: CASSFRGVTYEQYF; CDR3 DNA: TGTGCCAGCAGTTTCCGGGGAGTTACCTACGAGCAGTACTTC
CDR3 length: 14; clone size: .; J gene: TRBJ2-1; V gene: TRBV5-1; D gene: .; CDR3 protein: CASSVSGVDNEQFF; CDR3 DNA: TGCGCCAGCAGCGTTTCGGGAGTGGACAATGAGCAGTTCTTC
CDR3 length: 15; clone size: .; J gene: TRBJ2-7; V gene: TRBV2; D gene: .; CDR3 protein: CASRRAGTLSSEQYF; CDR3 DNA: TGTGCCAGCAGGCGAGCCGGGACCTTATCCTCCGAGCAGTACTTC
CDR3 length: 14; clone size: few; J gene: TRBJ2-1; V gene: TRBV5-1; D gene: TRBD2; CDR3 protein: CASSLSGGHNEQFF; CDR3 DNA: TGCGCCAGCAGCCTTAGCGGGGGCCACAATGAGCAGTTCTTC
CDR3 length: 12; clone size: once; J gene: TRBJ2-3; V gene: TRBV28; D gene: .; CDR3 protein: CASSPEGYTQYF; CDR3 DNA: TGTGCCAGCAGTCCTGAAGGATATACGCAGTATTTT
CDR3 length: 18; clone size: .; J gene: TRBJ1-5; V gene: TRBV15; D gene: .; CDR3 protein: CATSRDLGDASLNQPQHF; CDR3 DNA: TGTGCCACCAGCAGAGATCTCGGAGACGCAAGTTTAAATCAGCCCCAGCATTTT
CDR3 length: 14; clone size: .; J gene: TRBJ1-2; V gene: TRBV28; D gene: .; CDR3 protein: CASSWGRAASRYTF; CDR3 DNA: TGTGCCAGCAGCTGGGGAAGGGCGGCTTCGCGCTACACCTTC
CDR3 length: 18; clone size: .; J gene: TRBJ2-2; V gene: TRBV10-2; D gene: TRBD2; CDR3 protein: CASSRTSGDTAGTGELFF; CDR3 DNA: TGCGCCAGCAGTCGGACTAGCGGAGACACCGCGGGCACCGGGGAGCTGTTTTTT
CDR3 length: 13; clone size: .; J gene: TRBJ2-7; V gene: TRBV6-5; D gene: .; CDR3 protein: CASSPPDSYEQYF; CDR3 DNA: TGTGCCAGCAGCCCCCCGGACAGCTACGAGCAGTACTTC
CDR3 length: 16; clone size: .; J gene: TRBJ2-1; V gene: TRBV14; D gene: TRBD1; CDR3 protein: CASSHVLTGAYNEQFF; CDR3 DNA: TGTGCCAGCAGCCACGTCCTCACAGGGGCGTACAATGAGCAGTTCTTC
CDR3 length: 13; clone size: .; J gene: TRBJ2-7; V gene: TRBV6-1; D gene: TRBD2; CDR3 protein: CASYWEGPYEQYF; CDR3 DNA: TGTGCCAGTTACTGGGAGGGGCCCTACGAGCAGTACTTC
CDR3 length: 15; clone size: .; J gene: TRBJ2-7; V gene: TRBV27; D gene: .; CDR3 protein: CASSLTPTGRYEQYF; CDR3 DNA: TGTGCCAGCAGTTTAACCCCAACAGGGAGATACGAGCAGTACTTC
CDR3 length: 14; clone size: .; J gene: TRBJ2-1; V gene: TRBV7-9; D gene: .; CDR3 protein: CASGKSTILSEQFF; CDR3 DNA: TGTGCCAGCGGGAAATCAACAATCTTAAGTGAGCAGTTCTTC
CDR3 length: 13; clone size: .; J gene: TRBJ2-1; V gene: TRBV5-1; D gene: .; CDR3 protein: CASSLGPYNEQFF; CDR3 DNA: TGCGCCAGCAGCTTGGGTCCGTACAATGAGCAGTTCTTC
CDR3 length: 14; clone size: .; J gene: TRBJ1-4; V gene: TRBV28; D gene: TRBD1; CDR3 protein: CASRSLPGQRGLFF; CDR3 DNA: TGTGCCAGCAGGAGCCTCCCGGGACAGCGAGGACTGTTTTTT
CDR3 length: 16; clone size: .; J gene: TRBJ2-2; V gene: TRBV10-3; D gene: .; CDR3 protein: CAISDPSGKGAGELFF; CDR3 DNA: TGTGCCATCAGTGATCCATCCGGGAAGGGGGCCGGGGAGCTGTTTTTT
CDR3 length: 14; clone size: .; J gene: TRBJ2-7; V gene: TRBV11-2; D gene: .; CDR3 protein: CASSYPGSGDEQYF; CDR3 DNA: TGTGCCAGCAGCTACCCCGGATCCGGGGACGAGCAGTACTTC
CDR3 length: 16; clone size: .; J gene: TRBJ2-7; V gene: TRBV4-3; D gene: TRBD1; CDR3 protein: CASSQAWGTEHYEQYF; CDR3 DNA: TGCGCCAGCAGCCAGGCCTGGGGGACAGAGCACTACGAGCAGTACTTC
CDR3 length: 15; clone size: .; J gene: TRBJ2-7; V gene: TRBV5-1; D gene: TRBD1; CDR3 protein: CASSLVGDRGSEQYF; CDR3 DNA: TGCGCCAGCAGCTTGGTGGGGGACAGGGGCTCCGAGCAGTACTTC
CDR3 length: 16; clone size: .; J gene: TRBJ1-6; V gene: TRBV10-3; D gene: .; CDR3 protein: CAISELGTGYNSPLHF; CDR3 DNA: TGTGCCATCAGTGAGTTAGGAACAGGGTATAATTCACCCCTCCACTTT
CDR3 length: 14; clone size: once; J gene: TRBJ2-2; V gene: TRBV6-1; D gene: TRBD1; CDR3 protein: CATADRADAGELFF; CDR3 DNA: TGTGCCACAGCTGACAGGGCGGACGCCGGGGAGCTGTTTTTT
CDR3 length: 15; clone size: .; J gene: TRBJ2-5; V gene: TRBV7-8; D gene: .; CDR3 protein: CASSPRGRVQETQYF; CDR3 DNA: TGTGCCAGCAGCCCGCGCGGGCGGGTACAAGAGACCCAGTACTTC
CDR3 length: 11; clone size: .; J gene: TRBJ2-1; V gene: TRBV20-1; D gene: .; CDR3 protein: CSARWEFKQFF; CDR3 DNA: TGCAGTGCTCGGTGGGAGTTCAAGCAGTTCTTC
CDR3 length: 13; clone size: .; J gene: TRBJ2-1; V gene: TRBV9; D gene: .; CDR3 protein: CASSVEGWDEQFF; CDR3 DNA: TGTGCCAGCAGCGTAGAAGGGTGGGATGAGCAGTTCTTC
CDR3 length: 13; clone size: .; J gene: TRBJ2-7; V gene: TRBV15; D gene: .; CDR3 protein: CATSSETVYEQYF; CDR3 DNA: TGTGCCACCAGCAGTGAGACTGTCTACGAGCAGTACTTC
CDR3 length: 12; clone size: .; J gene: TRBJ1-2; V gene: TRBV5-4; D gene: .; CDR3 protein: CASSWSMEGYTF; CDR3 DNA: TGTGCCAGCAGTTGGTCCATGGAAGGCTACACCTTC
CDR3 length: 13; clone size: .; J gene: TRBJ1-1; V gene: TRBV5-4; D gene: .; CDR3 protein: CASSRDQGTEAFF; CDR3 DNA: TGTGCCAGCAGCCGGGACCAGGGGACTGAAGCTTTCTTT